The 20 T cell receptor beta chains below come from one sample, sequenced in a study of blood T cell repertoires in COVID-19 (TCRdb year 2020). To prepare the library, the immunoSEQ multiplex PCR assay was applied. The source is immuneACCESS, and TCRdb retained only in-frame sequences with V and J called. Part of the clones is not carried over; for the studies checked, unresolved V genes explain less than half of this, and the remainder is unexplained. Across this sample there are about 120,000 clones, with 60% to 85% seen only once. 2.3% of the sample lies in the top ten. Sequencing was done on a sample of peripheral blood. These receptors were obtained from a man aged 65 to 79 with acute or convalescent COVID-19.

In DNA form, the CDR3 reads TGCGCCAGCAAGGGGGCTTCTGGCTACACCTTC. It encodes CASKGASGYTF. This chain connects TRBV10-2 to TRBJ1-2, with TRBD1 matching 7 bases. With 7 bases clipped from V and 7 bases from J, the junction kept 3 bases outside the gene matches. Germline-derived CDR1 and CDR2 are WSHSY and SAAADI. The CDR3 contains 11 residues.

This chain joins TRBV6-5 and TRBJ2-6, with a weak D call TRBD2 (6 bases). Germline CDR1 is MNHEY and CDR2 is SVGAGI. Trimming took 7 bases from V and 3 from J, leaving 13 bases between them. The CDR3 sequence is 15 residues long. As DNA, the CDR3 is TGTGCCAGCACCCGCAGGGACTTTGGGGCCAACGTCCTGACTTTC. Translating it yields CASTRRDFGANVLTF.

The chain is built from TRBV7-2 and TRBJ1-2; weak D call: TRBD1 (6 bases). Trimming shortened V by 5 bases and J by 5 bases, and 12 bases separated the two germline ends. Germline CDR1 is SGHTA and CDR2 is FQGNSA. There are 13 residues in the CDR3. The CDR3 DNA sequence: TGTGCCAGCAGCGACTCAGGGGTTTATGGCTACACCTTC. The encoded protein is CASSDSGVYGYTF.

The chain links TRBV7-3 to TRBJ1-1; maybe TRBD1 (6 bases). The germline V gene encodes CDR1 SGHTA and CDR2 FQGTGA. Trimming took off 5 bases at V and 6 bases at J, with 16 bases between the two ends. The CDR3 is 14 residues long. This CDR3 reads CASSLASGVAEAFF. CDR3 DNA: TGTGCCAGCAGCCTCGCTTCAGGGGTGGCTGAAGCTTTCTTT.

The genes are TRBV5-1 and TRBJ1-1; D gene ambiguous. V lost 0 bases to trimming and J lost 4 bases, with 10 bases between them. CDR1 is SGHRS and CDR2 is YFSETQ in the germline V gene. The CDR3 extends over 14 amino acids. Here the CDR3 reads CASSLERRSTEAFF. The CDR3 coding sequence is TGCGCCAGCAGCTTGGAGCGGAGAAGCACTGAAGCTTTCTTT.

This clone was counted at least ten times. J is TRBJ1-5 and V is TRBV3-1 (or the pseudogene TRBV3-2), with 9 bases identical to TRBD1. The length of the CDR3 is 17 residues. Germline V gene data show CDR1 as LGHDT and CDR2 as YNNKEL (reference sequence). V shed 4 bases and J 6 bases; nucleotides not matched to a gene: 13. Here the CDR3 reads CASSPRRGQGLGQPQHF. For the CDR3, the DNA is TGTGCCAGCAGCCCACGAAGGGGACAGGGTCTAGGTCAGCCCCAGCATTTT.

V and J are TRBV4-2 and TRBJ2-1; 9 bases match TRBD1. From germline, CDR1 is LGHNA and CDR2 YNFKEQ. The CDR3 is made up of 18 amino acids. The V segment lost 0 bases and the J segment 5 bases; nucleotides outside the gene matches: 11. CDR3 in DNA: TGTGCCAGCAGCCAAGATTGGAGGGGACAGGGTAGACACAATGAGCAGTTCTTC. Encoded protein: CASSQDWRGQGRHNEQFF.

This CDR3 reads CASSLGGLFDEQFF. The CDR3 nucleotides read TGTGCCAGCAGCTTGGGGGGGCTATTCGATGAGCAGTTCTTC. The rearrangement links TRBV5-8 to TRBJ2-1, with a tentative D call TRBD1 (6 bases). Germline CDR1 SGHTS, CDR2 YDEGEE. The CDR3 is made up of 14 amino acids. Between the trimmed V and J ends, which lost 0 bases and 8 bases, there was a span of 12 bases. Based on the CDR3 plus reference TRBV5-8 and TRBJ2-1, the full variable domain is EAGVTQSPTHLIKTRGQQATLRCSPISGHTSVYWYQQALGLGLQFLLWYDEGEERNRGNFPPRFSGRQFPNYSSELNVNALELEDSALYLCASSLGGLFDEQFFGPGTRLTVL.

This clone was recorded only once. CDR3 loop: CAWRTLTGNEQYF. The DNA for the CDR3 is TGTGCCTGGAGGACCCTGACAGGGAACGAGCAGTACTTC. The chain employs TRBV30 and TRBJ2-7; 7 bases agree with TRBD1. Germline V gene data show CDR1 as GTSNPN and CDR2 as SVGIG (reference sequence). This CDR3 has 13 residues. J was trimmed by 5 bases and V by 3 bases; bases with no gene match: 7.

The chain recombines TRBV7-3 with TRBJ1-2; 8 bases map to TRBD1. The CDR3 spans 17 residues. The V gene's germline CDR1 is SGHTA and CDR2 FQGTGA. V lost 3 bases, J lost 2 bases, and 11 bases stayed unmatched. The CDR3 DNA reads TGTGCCAGCAGCTTCTCGCCAGGGGGCATTGGGAACTATGGCTACACCTTC. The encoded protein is CASSFSPGGIGNYGYTF.

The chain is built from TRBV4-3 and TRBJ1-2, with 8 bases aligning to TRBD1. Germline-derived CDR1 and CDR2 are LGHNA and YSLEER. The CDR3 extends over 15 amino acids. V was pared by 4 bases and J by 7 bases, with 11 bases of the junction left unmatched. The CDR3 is CASSRDQDTGGGYTF. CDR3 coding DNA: TGCGCCAGCAGCCGCGACCAAGATACAGGGGGTGGCTACACCTTC.

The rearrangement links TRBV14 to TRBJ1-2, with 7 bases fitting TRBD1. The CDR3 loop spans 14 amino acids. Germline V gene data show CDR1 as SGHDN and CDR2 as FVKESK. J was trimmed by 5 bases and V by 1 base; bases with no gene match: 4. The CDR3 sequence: CASSQVGTEYGYTF. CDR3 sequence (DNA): TGTGCCAGCAGCCAAGTAGGGACAGAGTATGGCTACACCTTC.

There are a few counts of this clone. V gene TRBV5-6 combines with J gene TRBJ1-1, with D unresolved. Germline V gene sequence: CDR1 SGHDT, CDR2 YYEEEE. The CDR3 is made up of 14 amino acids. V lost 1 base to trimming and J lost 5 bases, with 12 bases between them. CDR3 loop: CASSLRLLTTEAFF. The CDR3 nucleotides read TGTGCCAGCAGCTTGAGACTGCTCACGACTGAAGCTTTCTTT.

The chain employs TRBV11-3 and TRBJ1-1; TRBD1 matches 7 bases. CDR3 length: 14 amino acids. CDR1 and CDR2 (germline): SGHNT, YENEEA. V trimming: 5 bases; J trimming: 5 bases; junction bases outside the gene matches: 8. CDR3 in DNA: TGTGCCAGCAGCGTGGGGCAGGGGGGAACTGAAGCTTTCTTT. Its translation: CASSVGQGGTEAFF.

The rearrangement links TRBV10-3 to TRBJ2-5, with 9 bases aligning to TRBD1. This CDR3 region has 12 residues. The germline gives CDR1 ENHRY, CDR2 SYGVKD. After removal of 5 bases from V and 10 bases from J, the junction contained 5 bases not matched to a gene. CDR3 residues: CAISRDREDQYF. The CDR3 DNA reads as TGTGCCATCAGTCGGGACAGGGAGGACCAGTACTTC.

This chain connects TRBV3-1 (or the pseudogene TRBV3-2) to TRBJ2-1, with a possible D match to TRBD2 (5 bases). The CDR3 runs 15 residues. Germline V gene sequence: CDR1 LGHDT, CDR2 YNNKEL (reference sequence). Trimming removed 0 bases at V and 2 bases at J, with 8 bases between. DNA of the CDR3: TGTGCCAGCAGCCAAGAAGCACTAGCCTACAATGAGCAGTTCTTC. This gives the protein CASSQEALAYNEQFF.

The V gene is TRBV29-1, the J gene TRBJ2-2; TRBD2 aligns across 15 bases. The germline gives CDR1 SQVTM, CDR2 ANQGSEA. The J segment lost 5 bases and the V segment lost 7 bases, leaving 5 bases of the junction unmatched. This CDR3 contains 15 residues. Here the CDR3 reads CSARGTSGGTGELFF. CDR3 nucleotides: TGCAGCGCCCGCGGGACTAGCGGGGGGACCGGGGAGCTGTTTTTT.

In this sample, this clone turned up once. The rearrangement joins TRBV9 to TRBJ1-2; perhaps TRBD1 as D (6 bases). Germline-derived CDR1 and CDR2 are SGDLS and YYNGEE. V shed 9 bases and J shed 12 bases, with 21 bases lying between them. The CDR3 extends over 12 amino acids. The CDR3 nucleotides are TGTGCCACCAAGAAGGGGACATGGCCAAACACCTTC. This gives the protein CATKKGTWPNTF.

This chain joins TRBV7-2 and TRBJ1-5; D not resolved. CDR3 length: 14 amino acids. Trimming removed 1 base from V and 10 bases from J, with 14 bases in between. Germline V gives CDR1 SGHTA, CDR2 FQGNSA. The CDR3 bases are TGTGCCAGCAGCTTAGTGGGGAGCGGGAGACCCCAGCATTTT. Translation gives CASSLVGSGRPQHF.

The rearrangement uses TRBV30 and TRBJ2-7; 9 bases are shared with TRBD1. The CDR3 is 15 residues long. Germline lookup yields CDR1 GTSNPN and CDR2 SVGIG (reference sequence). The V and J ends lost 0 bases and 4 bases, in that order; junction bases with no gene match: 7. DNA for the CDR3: TGTGCCTGGAGTGTCCTGGGACAGGGTCCTTACGAGCAGTACTTC. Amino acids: CAWSVLGQGPYEQYF.